This paragraph reports one T cell receptor (beta chain). What it binds is unknown. V shed 5 bases and J shed 14 bases, with 16 bases lying between them. Germline values: CDR1 MNHEY, CDR2 SVGAGI. The CDR3 contains 12 residues. The source of the sample is a study of blood T cells in healthy people across ages. Findings of the study overall: Expanded clonotype changes were possibly confounded by unknown donor CMV status. The recorded TCR beta diversity per million T cells decreased in a roughly linear manner with age.

The use of a sample-barcoded 5' primer and a J-beta primer mix characterized a second PCR of 7 to 11 cycles. Every cDNA was tagged by a template-switch adaptor with 12 random nucleotides. TCRdb passed the 5' RACE reads through MiXCR, listing each CDR3 protein once. The top ten clones hold roughly 19% of a sample with 650,000 to 800,000 distinct CDR3 sequences, 40% to 50% of them seen once. Sample: blood. This receptor was identified in a man in his sixties in good health. The V call is TRBV6-5, the J call TRBJ2-1; D gene unclear. DNA of the CDR3: TGTGCCAGCAGTCAACTGGGCTACCGGGAGTTCTTC. It codes for CASSQLGYREFF.